This T cell receptor (beta chain) was obtained from a study of beta chain features in type 1 diabetes. It was via CD45RO/CCR7/CD25/CD127/CD95/CD27 that CD4+ naive, central memory, regulatory and stem cell-like memory cells were sorted. This clone turned up a few times. What it binds is not known. In germline, CDR1 is SGDLS, CDR2 YYNGEE. Trimming cost V 0 bases and J 4 bases; bases outside gene matches: 4. CDR3 length: 15 residues. Reverse transcribing all isolated RNA meant expressed TCRB transcripts were sequenced. Repertoires were generated with immunoSEQ multiplex PCR, while TCRdb's copy carries only in-frame clones and drops some. The repertoire holds approximately 330,000 clones, with roughly 11% as singletons. Findings of the study overall: Among all four CD4+ subsets, Type 1 diabetes patients had TCRB CDR3s that were moderately but significantly shorter.

What was sequenced was naive CD4+ T cells from blood. The J gene is TRBJ2-1, the V gene TRBV9, with 7 bases that match TRBD2. This clonotype originated in a woman in her 30s in good health. The CDR3 DNA reads TGTGCCAGCAGCGTAGCGGGGGACTATTACAATGAGCAGTTCTTC. Encoded protein: CASSVAGDYYNEQFF.